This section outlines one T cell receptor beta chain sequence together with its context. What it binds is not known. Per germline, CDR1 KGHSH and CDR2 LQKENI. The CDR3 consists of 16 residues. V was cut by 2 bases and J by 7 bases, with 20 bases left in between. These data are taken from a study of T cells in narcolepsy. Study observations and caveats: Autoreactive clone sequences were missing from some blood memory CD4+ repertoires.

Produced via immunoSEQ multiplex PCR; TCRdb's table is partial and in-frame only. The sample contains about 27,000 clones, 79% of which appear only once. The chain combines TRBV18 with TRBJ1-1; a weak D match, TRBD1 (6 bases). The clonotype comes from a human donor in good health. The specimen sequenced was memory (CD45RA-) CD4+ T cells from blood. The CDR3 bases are TGTGCCAGCTCACCAAGGGGCTCAGGGGCCCTCGGTGAAGCTTTCTTT. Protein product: CASSPRGSGALGEAFF.